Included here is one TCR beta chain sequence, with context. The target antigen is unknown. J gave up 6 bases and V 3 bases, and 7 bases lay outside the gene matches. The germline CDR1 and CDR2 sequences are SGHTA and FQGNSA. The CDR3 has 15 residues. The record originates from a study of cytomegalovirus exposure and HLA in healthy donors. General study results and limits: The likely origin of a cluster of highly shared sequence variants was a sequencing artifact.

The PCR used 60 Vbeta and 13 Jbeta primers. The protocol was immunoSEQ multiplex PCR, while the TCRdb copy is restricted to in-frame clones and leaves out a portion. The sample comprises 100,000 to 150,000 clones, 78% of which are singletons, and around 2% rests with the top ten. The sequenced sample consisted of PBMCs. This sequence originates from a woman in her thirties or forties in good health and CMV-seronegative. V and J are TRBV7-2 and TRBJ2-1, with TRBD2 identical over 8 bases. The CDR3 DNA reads TGTGCCAGCAGCTTTCAAGCGGGAGCCTCCAATGAGCAGTTCTTC. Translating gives CASSFQAGASNEQFF.